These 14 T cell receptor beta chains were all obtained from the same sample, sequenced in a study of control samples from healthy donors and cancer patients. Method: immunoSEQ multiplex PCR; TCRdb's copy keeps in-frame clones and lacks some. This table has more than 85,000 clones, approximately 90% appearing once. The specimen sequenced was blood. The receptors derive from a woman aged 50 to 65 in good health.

CDR3 sequence reads: CAWSSSGLGTDTQYF. The CDR3 DNA is TGTGCCTGGAGTTCCAGTGGTTTGGGGACAGATACGCAGTATTTT. This chain joins TRBV30 and TRBJ2-3; D is unresolved. The CDR3 length is 15 residues. The V end lost 2 bases, the J end lost 3 bases, and 15 bases lay between the germline ends. CDR1 and CDR2 (germline): GTSNPN, SVGIG (reference sequence).

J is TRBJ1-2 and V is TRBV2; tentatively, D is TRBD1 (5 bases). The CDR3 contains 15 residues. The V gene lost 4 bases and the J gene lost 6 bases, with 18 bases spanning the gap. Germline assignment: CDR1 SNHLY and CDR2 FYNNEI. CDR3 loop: CASSGGTEFLHGYTF. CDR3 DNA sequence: TGTGCCAGCAGTGGGGGGACCGAGTTTCTTCATGGCTACACCTTC.

The CDR3 DNA reads as TGTGCAAGTCGCTCCGGTGTTGGCTATGGCTACACCTTC. It yields the protein CASRSGVGYGYTF. The chain employs TRBV12-2 and TRBJ1-2. TRBV12-2 is a known pseudogene. The CDR3 extends over 13 amino acids.

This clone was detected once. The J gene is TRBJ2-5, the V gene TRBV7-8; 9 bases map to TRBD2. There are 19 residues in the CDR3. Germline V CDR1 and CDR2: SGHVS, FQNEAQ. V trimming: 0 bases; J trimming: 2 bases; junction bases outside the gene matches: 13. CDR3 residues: CASSLARWLAGNLQETQYF. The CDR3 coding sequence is TGTGCCAGCAGCTTAGCGCGTTGGCTAGCGGGAAATTTACAAGAGACCCAGTACTTC.

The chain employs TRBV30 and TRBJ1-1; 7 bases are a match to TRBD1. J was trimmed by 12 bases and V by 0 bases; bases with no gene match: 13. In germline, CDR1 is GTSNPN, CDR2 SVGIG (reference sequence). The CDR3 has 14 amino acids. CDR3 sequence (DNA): TGTGCCTGGAGTGTAGAGTGGGACAGTGGTTGGACTTTCTTT. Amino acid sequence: CAWSVEWDSGWTFF.

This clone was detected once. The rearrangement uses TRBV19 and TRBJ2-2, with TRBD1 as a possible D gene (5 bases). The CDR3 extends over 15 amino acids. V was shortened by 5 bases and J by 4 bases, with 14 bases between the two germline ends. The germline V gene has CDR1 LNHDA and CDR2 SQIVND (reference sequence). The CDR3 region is CASSPDAGFTGELFF. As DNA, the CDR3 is TGTGCCAGTAGTCCCGACGCAGGGTTCACCGGGGAGCTGTTTTTT.

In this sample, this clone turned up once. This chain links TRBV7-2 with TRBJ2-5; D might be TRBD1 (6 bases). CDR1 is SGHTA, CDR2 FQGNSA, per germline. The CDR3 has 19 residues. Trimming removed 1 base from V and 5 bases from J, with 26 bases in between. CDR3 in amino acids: CASSLEAVGRQGSSETQYF. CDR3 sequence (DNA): TGTGCCAGCAGCTTAGAAGCTGTAGGCAGGCAGGGGAGTTCGGAGACCCAGTACTTC.

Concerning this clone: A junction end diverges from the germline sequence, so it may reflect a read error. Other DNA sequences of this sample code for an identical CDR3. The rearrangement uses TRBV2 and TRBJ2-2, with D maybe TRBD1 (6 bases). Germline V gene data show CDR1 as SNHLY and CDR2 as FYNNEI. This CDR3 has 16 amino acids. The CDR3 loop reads CASRASTGLGTGELFF. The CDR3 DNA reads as TGTGCCAGCAGGGCTAGTACAGGGTTGGGCACCGGGGAACTGTTTTTT.

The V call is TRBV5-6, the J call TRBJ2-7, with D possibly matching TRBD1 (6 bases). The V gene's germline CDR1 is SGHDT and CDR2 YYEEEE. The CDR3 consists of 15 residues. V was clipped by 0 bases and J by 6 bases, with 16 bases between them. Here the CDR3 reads CASSLVGTSFGEQYF. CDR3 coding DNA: TGTGCCAGCAGCTTGGTTGGGACAAGTTTCGGCGAGCAGTACTTC.

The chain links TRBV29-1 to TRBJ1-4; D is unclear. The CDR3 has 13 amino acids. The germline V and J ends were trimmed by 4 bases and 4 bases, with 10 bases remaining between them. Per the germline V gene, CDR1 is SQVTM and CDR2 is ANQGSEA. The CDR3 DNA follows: TGCAGCGTTGGGTGGCAGCATAATGAAAAACTGTTTTTT. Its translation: CSVGWQHNEKLFF.

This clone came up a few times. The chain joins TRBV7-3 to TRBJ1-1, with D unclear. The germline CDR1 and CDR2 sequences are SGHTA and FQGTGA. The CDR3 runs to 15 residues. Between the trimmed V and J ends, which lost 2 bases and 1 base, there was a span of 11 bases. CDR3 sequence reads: CASSLQIAGNTEAFF. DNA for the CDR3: TGTGCCAGCAGCTTACAGATCGCGGGGAACACTGAAGCTTTCTTT.

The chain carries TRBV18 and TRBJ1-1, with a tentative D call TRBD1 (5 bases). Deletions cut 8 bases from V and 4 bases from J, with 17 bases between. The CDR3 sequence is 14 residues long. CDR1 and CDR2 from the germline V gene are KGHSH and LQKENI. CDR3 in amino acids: CASRKSRGTTEAFF. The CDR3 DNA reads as TGTGCCAGCCGTAAATCCCGGGGGACCACTGAAGCTTTCTTT.

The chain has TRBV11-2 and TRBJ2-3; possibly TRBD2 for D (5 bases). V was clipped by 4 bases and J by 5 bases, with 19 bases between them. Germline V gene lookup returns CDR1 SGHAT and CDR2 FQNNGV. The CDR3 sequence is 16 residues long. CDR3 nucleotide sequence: TGTGCCAGCAGCTCCAAAAGAACGGTCCGGGGAGATACGCAGTATTTT. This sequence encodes CASSSKRTVRGDTQYF.

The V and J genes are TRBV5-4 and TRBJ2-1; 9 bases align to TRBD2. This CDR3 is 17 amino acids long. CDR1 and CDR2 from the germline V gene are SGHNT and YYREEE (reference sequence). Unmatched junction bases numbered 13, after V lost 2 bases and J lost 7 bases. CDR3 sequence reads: CASSFALGGGAENEQFF. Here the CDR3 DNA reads TGTGCCAGCAGCTTCGCACTTGGCGGGGGGGCTGAAAATGAGCAGTTCTTC.